This section outlines one T cell receptor beta chain sequence together with its context. The record originates from a study of T cell responses to AZD1222 COVID-19 vaccine. Trimming stripped 7 bases from V and 0 bases from J, with 10 bases between. The germline V gene encodes CDR1 SQVTM and CDR2 ANQGSEA. This CDR3 has 12 residues. TCRdb's copy holds only in-frame clones and misses some; the assay was immunoSEQ multiplex PCR. The sample records around 80,000 clones, roughly 90% being singletons. Second doses at about 4 or about 12 weeks were pooled. This sample comprised peripheral blood, obtained 28 days after the second AZD1222 dose. The TCR originated in an adult who received the AZD1222 COVID-19 vaccine. The chain joins TRBV29-1 to TRBJ2-7, with a tentative D call TRBD1 (6 bases). The CDR3 DNA is TGCAGCGCCGGACAGAGCTCCTACGAGCAGTACTTC. It codes for CSAGQSSYEQYF.